The entry below describes one T cell receptor beta chain. This clonotype has just a few counts. This receptor's antigen is unknown. No base quality values were provided; no much bigger clone lies one nucleotide off. TCR cDNA was made using 5'RACE template switching, a step that added a universal primer site and unique molecular identifiers. Priming of cDNA synthesis was performed from both the TCR alpha and TCR beta constant segments. Libraries were amplified in two PCR steps, with sample barcodes and sequencing adapters added in the second step. Sequencing of the libraries was done on either Illumina HiSeq 2500 (2x100 bp) or NovaSeq (2x150 bp). The authors' analysis ran thus. Demultiplexing of reads and collapsing into UMI consensus sequences were performed with MIGEC, and V(D)J alignment was carried out with MiXCR. Clonotypes responding to the vaccine were identified with edgeR on replicate PBMC samples, with the criteria of FDR below 0.01 and a log2 fold change above 5 up to day 15. Each bulk clonotype was labeled CD4 or CD8 based on which sequenced repertoire, CD4 or CD8, contained the clonotype at higher abundance. TCRdb reworked the public reads: Q25 trimming with fastp, MiXCR clone assembly, productive beta chains retained. Every CDR3 protein is listed once, alongside the most common genes and DNA of its rows. The V and J calls here are based on TCRdb, not the publication. The sample table lists around 340,000 distinct CDR3 sequences, over 8% of them with a count of one. Together, the top ten hold about a sixth of the sample.

A distance of 14 bases separates the germline ends of V and J, which lose 6 bases and 1 base respectively. Including the terminal cysteine and phenylalanine, the CDR3 comprises 15 residues. Of the read, only the CDR3 DNA is kept; its 45 bases are in frame from base 1. The data originate from a study of T cells after yellow fever vaccination (dated by TCRdb to 2018 to 2020). Context from the whole study: Libraries from fractions with low cell numbers were prepared with the SMART-Seq v4 Ultra Low Input RNA kit. Two healthy male donors made up the cohort, one aged 18 to 29 years and the other aged 30 to 40 years. To track T-cell clones before and after primary and booster YFV17D yellow fever vaccination, bulk TCR alpha and beta repertoires were sequenced longitudinally. Blood was collected at multiple timepoints before and after primary and secondary immunization, and bulk PBMC replicates and cell subsets were isolated. Here is what the overall study found, with its caveats: Because abundant contaminating clonotypes from the bulk population could be contained in FACS-sorted repertoires, computational filtering was required. Because only a couple of donors were included in the study, the extent to which the findings can be generalized is limited. A small share of clonotypes was detected in both CD4 and CD8 compartments, with the overlap likely arising from convergent recombination. Most clones expanded after primary vaccination were re-detected after the booster (96% of CD4 and 88% of CD8), suggesting broad memory maintenance. Compared with the primary T-cell response, the secondary T-cell response was weaker but faster, peaking on day 5 rather than day 15.

Sample treatment or condition, as interpreted from the label and publication: live attenuated yellow fever vaccine strain. At every blood-draw timepoint, two biological replicates of bulk PBMCs were collected. PBMCs were isolated from peripheral blood using a standard Ficoll-Paque protocol. TriZol was used to extract RNA from bulk PBMCs, CD4 and CD8 fractions, and dextramer-positive and dextramer-negative fractions. The source is a man between 18 and 29 years old who received the YFV17D yellow fever vaccine. Sequences were derived from PBMCs, sampled on the day of the first yellow fever vaccination. Recombination joined TRBV12-3 or TRBV12-4 with TRBJ2-3; the D gene is possibly TRBD2, with 5 bases matching. The sequence in DNA is TGTGCCAGCAGCCCCGGGAACGGGGGCACAGATACGCAGTATTTT. The translation is CASSPGNGGTDTQYF.